A single sample gave rise to the 27 T cell receptor beta chains below, sequenced in a study of early T cells in non-severe SARS-CoV-2 infection. TCRdb itself ran the 5' RACE reads through MiXCR, one entry per CDR3 protein. Of 70,000 or so distinct CDR3 sequences listed, approximately 4.5% were seen once; the top ten hold 3% to 4%. Specimen: whole blood, collected at baseline. The receptors stem from an adult who was a healthcare worker with PCR-confirmed SARS-CoV-2 infection or an uninfected control (not recorded which). The donor label of this sample is uncertain.

J is TRBJ1-6 and V is TRBV6-5, with D maybe TRBD1 (5 bases). The CDR3 spans 16 residues. Trimming removed 0 bases at V and 9 bases at J, with 15 bases between. Germline V lookup: CDR1 MNHEY, CDR2 SVGAGI. CDR3 in amino acids: CASSYSTAGSSSPLHF. CDR3 coding DNA: TGTGCCAGCAGTTACTCGACGGCAGGGTCTTCTTCACCCCTCCACTTT.

This clonotype was seen ten or more times. The chain joins TRBV7-6 to TRBJ2-3, with 12 bases lining up with TRBD2. J lost 4 bases, V lost 4 bases, and 3 bases had no gene match. Germline assignment: CDR1 SGHVS and CDR2 FNYEAQ. This CDR3 contains 15 residues. The chain's CDR3 is CASSSLAGGPDTQYF. In DNA, the CDR3 is TGTGCCAGCAGCTCTCTAGCGGGGGGGCCAGATACGCAGTATTTT.

This chain uses TRBV28 with TRBJ2-5; 15 positions agree with TRBD2. The CDR3 has 17 residues. V lost 6 bases and J lost 5; bases outside the gene matches: 10. CDR1 is MDHEN and CDR2 is SYDVKM in the germline V gene. The DNA for the CDR3 is TGTGCCAGCAGGAGGACTAGCGGGGGGGCCGGGTTTGAGACCCAGTACTTC. Translating it yields CASRRTSGGAGFETQYF.

This clonotype was seen at least ten times. The rearrangement uses TRBV11-2 and TRBJ2-5; 13 positions match TRBD2. This CDR3 comprises 15 residues. Germline assignment: CDR1 SGHAT and CDR2 FQNNGV. Trimming took 4 bases from V and 3 from J; bases not matched to a gene: 2. The CDR3 loop reads CASSSGLAGEETQYF. CDR3 sequence (DNA): TGTGCCAGCAGCTCCGGACTAGCGGGGGAAGAGACCCAGTACTTC.

This clonotype was counted only a few times. The rearrangement links TRBV29-1 to TRBJ2-7, with D tentatively TRBD1 or TRBD2 (5 bases each). V lost 6 bases to trimming and J lost 2 bases, with 14 bases between them. Germline V gene lookup returns CDR1 SQVTM and CDR2 ANQGSEA. The length of the CDR3 is 13 residues. The CDR3 coding sequence is TGCAGCGTCGAGGGGAGCCGGGCCTACGAGCAGTACTTC. Translated: CSVEGSRAYEQYF.

The chain is built from TRBV7-8 and TRBJ2-3, with TRBD2 matching over 13 bases. There are 18 residues in the CDR3. With V trimmed by 10 bases and J by 5 bases, 18 bases remained unmatched. CDR1 is SGHVS and CDR2 is FQNEAQ in the germline V gene. The CDR3, as DNA: TGTGCCACATATCAGCCGGGACTAGCGGGACGGGGGAAAGATACGCAGTATTTT. Translation gives CATYQPGLAGRGKDTQYF.

Many counts were recorded for this clonotype. This chain's CDR3 is CASSQEGAKNIQYF. The CDR3, as DNA: TGTGCCAGCAGCCAAGAGGGAGCCAAAAACATTCAGTACTTC. This chain connects TRBV14 to TRBJ2-4, with D uncertain. The ends were cut back, 0 bases at V and 0 bases at J, with 3 bases in the middle. The CDR3 runs to 14 residues. Germline CDR1 is SGHDN and CDR2 is FVKESK. The whole variable domain, remainder taken from reference TRBV14 and TRBJ2-4, is EAGVTQFPSHSVIEKGQTVTLRCDPISGHDNLYWYRRVMGKEIKFLLHFVKESKQDESGMPNNRFLAERTGGTYSTLKVQPAELEDSGVYFCASSQEGAKNIQYFGAGTRLSVL.

The rearrangement links TRBV7-3 to TRBJ2-5, with a possible D match to TRBD2 (5 bases). Trimming left V 5 bases short and J 5 bases short, with 15 bases between. The CDR3 runs 14 residues. Germline V gene data show CDR1 as SGHTA and CDR2 as FQGTGA. The CDR3 loop reads CASSKTSGLETQYF. The DNA of the CDR3 is TGTGCCAGCAGCAAAACTAGTGGGCTTGAGACCCAGTACTTC.

This clonotype has at least ten counts. The chain joins TRBV10-2 to TRBJ2-3, with D possibly matching TRBD1 (7 bases). Between the trimmed V and J ends, which lost 8 bases and 0 bases, there was a span of 12 bases. Germline CDR1 WSHSY, CDR2 SAAADI. This CDR3 has 14 amino acids. CDR3 sequence: CASGGDSSTDTQYF. DNA of the CDR3: TGCGCCAGCGGCGGGGACAGCAGCACAGATACGCAGTATTTT.

This clonotype was picked up a small number of times. The chain couples TRBV6-2 or TRBV6-3 to TRBJ1-6; 7 bases are a match to TRBD1. The CDR3 consists of 14 residues. Trimming cost V 7 bases and J 9 bases; bases outside gene matches: 9. Germline loops: CDR1 MNHEY, CDR2 SVGEGT. The CDR3 nucleotides read TGTGCCAGCAATAGGGACAGAAGGGTTTCACCCCTCCACTTT. Amino acid sequence: CASNRDRRVSPLHF.

This clonotype was picked up many times. The chain joins TRBV11-2 to TRBJ2-3; D ambiguous. Germline CDR1 reads SGHAT; CDR2 reads FQNNGV. The CDR3 sequence is 11 residues long. The ends were cut back, 5 bases at V and 2 bases at J, with 2 bases in the middle. The CDR3 nucleotides read TGTGCCAGCAGCCACACAGATACGCAGTATTTT. It specifies CASSHTDTQYF.

Turning to this clonotype: The CDR3 ends on some other residue instead of the conserved phenylalanine or tryptophan, so this is likely a read error. The chain joins TRBV6-2 or TRBV6-3 to TRBJ2-1, with TRBD1 matching over 7 bases. This CDR3 spans 15 amino acids. Germline CDR1 and CDR2: MNHEY and SVGEGT. Trimming cost V 4 bases and J 3 bases; bases outside gene matches: 6. The CDR3 nucleotides read TGTGCCAGCAGTTCCGGGACAGAGATCTACAATGAGCAGTTCCTC. Protein product: CASSSGTEIYNEQFL.

This clonotype was seen many times. J is TRBJ2-7 and V is TRBV15; TRBD1 might be the D (5 bases). CDR3 length equals 13 residues. From germline, CDR1 is LNHNV and CDR2 YYDKDF (reference sequence). With 3 bases removed from V and 6 bases from J, the gap between germline ends came to 12 bases. CDR3: CATSRARAGEQYF. DNA of the CDR3: TGTGCCACCAGCAGGGCCAGGGCCGGCGAGCAGTACTTC.

In its sample, this clonotype was seen many times. The CDR3 coding sequence is TGTGCCAGCAGCCCTCCCGGGAGGGGAGGCACAGATACGCAGTATTTT. Amino acids: CASSPPGRGGTDTQYF. V usage is TRBV3-1 and J usage is TRBJ2-3, with TRBD2 matching over 8 bases. The CDR3 is made up of 16 amino acids. Losses at the gene ends were 4 bases for V and 1 base for J; bases not matched to a gene: 7. Germline V lookup: CDR1 LGHDT, CDR2 YNNKEL (reference sequence).

This clonotype was found many times. The chain is built from TRBV5-6 and TRBJ2-1, with D possibly TRBD2 on 6 matching bases. Trimming left V 3 bases short and J 4 bases short, with 20 bases between. This CDR3 contains 17 residues. Germline lookup yields CDR1 SGHDT and CDR2 YYEEEE. CDR3 amino acids: CASSSSDSPRGYNEQFF. Here the CDR3 DNA reads TGTGCCAGCAGCTCCTCCGACAGTCCCCGGGGGTACAATGAGCAGTTCTTC.

This clonotype was counted many times. The V and J genes are TRBV5-1 and TRBJ2-3, with D maybe TRBD2 (6 bases). The CDR3 extends over 15 amino acids. Germline CDR1 and CDR2: SGHRS and YFSETQ. Trimming pared 4 bases from V and 3 bases from J, leaving 15 bases between. CDR3 region: CASSLEGHETDTQYF. CDR3 coding DNA: TGCGCCAGCAGCCTGGAGGGTCATGAAACAGATACGCAGTATTTT.

This clonotype was seen a handful of times. V usage is TRBV7-3 and J usage is TRBJ2-7; 9 nucleotides match TRBD1. CDR1 SGHTA and CDR2 FQGTGA come from the germline V gene. V dropped 4 bases and J dropped 5; count of bases not matched to a gene: 12. The CDR3 extends over 16 amino acids. CDR3 coding DNA: TGTGCCAGCAGCTCGCTCCCGGGACAGGGATTTAACGAGCAGTACTTC. Protein product: CASSSLPGQGFNEQYF.

Ten or more counts support this clonotype. The chain combines TRBV20-1 with TRBJ1-6; 7 nucleotides line up with TRBD1. J gave up 8 bases and V 3 bases, and 7 bases lay outside the gene matches. CDR1 is DFQATT and CDR2 is SNEGSKA in the germline V gene (reference sequence). The CDR3 contains 14 residues. CDR3 residues: CSASARGVDSPLHF. For the CDR3, the DNA is TGCAGTGCTAGCGCCAGGGGGGTGGATTCACCCCTCCACTTT.

This clonotype has a count of ten or more. The rearrangement links TRBV6-5 to TRBJ2-1; 8 positions match TRBD1. This CDR3 has 18 amino acids. Germline V gene data show CDR1 as MNHEY and CDR2 as SVGAGI. V gave up 1 base and J gave up 1 base; unmatched junction bases: 9. In nucleotides, the CDR3 is TGTGCCAGCAGTTACTATAAGACAGGGGTATTTTCCTACAATGAGCAGTTCTTC. This encodes CASSYYKTGVFSYNEQFF.

This clonotype showed up many times. The genes are TRBV6-5 and TRBJ2-5; 9 positions agree with TRBD1. V gave up 7 bases and J gave up 3 bases; unmatched junction bases: 3. CDR3 size: 13 residues. Germline loops: CDR1 MNHEY, CDR2 SVGAGI. The CDR3 nucleotides read TGTGCCAGCAATAGGGACAGGGAAGAGACCCAGTACTTC. Residues: CASNRDREETQYF.

This clonotype was observed a few times. V is TRBV29-1 and J is TRBJ2-5; D remains unclear. This CDR3 comprises 10 residues. Germline V gene lookup returns CDR1 SQVTM and CDR2 ANQGSEA. V was trimmed by 6 bases and J by 4 bases, leaving 6 bases between them. CDR3 bases: TGCAGCGTGTCCATAGAGACCCAGTACTTC. The encoded protein is CSVSIETQYF.

The rearrangement links TRBV4-2 to TRBJ1-2; a possible D gene is TRBD1 (5 bases). The CDR3 extends over 13 amino acids. Germline V gene data show CDR1 as LGHNA and CDR2 as YNFKEQ. Deletions cut 2 bases from V and 6 bases from J, with 10 bases between. The CDR3 loop reads CASSQLQGNGYTF. As DNA, the CDR3 is TGTGCCAGCAGCCAACTGCAGGGAAATGGCTACACCTTC.

This clonotype was recorded at least ten times. This chain connects TRBV20-1 to TRBJ1-6; possibly TRBD1 for D (5 bases). Trimming left V 0 bases short and J 8 bases short, with 17 bases between. Germline V gives CDR1 DFQATT, CDR2 SNEGSKA (reference sequence). This CDR3 has 16 amino acids. In nucleotides, the CDR3 is TGCAGTGCTAGAGACAGGGTTTACGTGAGAGATTCACCCCTCCACTTT. This sequence encodes CSARDRVYVRDSPLHF.

The chain uses TRBV10-3 and TRBJ2-7; the match to TRBD1 covers 10 bases. The J segment lost 4 bases and the V segment lost 7 bases, leaving 4 bases of the junction unmatched. CDR1 and CDR2 (germline): ENHRY, SYGVKD. The CDR3 runs to 13 residues. The CDR3 DNA sequence: TGTGCCATCAACCCGGGACAGGGGTACGAGCAGTACTTC. Translation: CAINPGQGYEQYF.

This clonotype showed up just a few times. The chain is built from TRBV13 and TRBJ2-1; TRBD1 agrees at 9 bases. This CDR3 region has 15 residues. Per germline, CDR1 PRHDT and CDR2 FYEKMQ (reference sequence). V trimming: 5 bases; J trimming: 3 bases; junction bases outside the gene matches: 5. CDR3 amino acids: CASSPQGAGYNEQFF. CDR3 DNA sequence: TGTGCCAGCAGCCCACAGGGGGCCGGCTACAATGAGCAGTTCTTC.

This clonotype occurred a few times. The CDR3 DNA is TGCAGCGTTCTCTCCTACGAGCAGTACTTC. Its translation: CSVLSYEQYF. The V and J genes are TRBV29-1 and TRBJ2-7; D not resolved. Germline-derived CDR1 and CDR2 are SQVTM and ANQGSEA. Trimming removed 5 bases at V and 0 bases at J, with 2 bases between. The CDR3 runs 10 residues.

This clonotype appeared a few times. This chain connects TRBV6-1 to TRBJ1-2; D gene ambiguous. CDR3 length equals 15 residues. The germline V gene has CDR1 MNHNS and CDR2 SASEGT. V gave up 0 bases and J gave up 7 bases, with 15 bases separating them. This chain's CDR3 is CASSEALLSIFGYTF. DNA for the CDR3: TGTGCCAGCAGTGAAGCGCTTTTATCAATATTTGGCTACACCTTC.